The 27 T cell receptor beta chains given below trace back to one sample, sequenced in a study of T cells in Graves' hyperthyroidism and ophthalmopathy. Amplification targeted TCR beta CDR3 regions from RNA transcripts. First-round RT-PCR with HTBI primers amplified the TCR CDR3 region. TCRdb reprocessed the multiplex PCR reads via MiXCR and lists one record per CDR3 protein. The sample lists 390,000 or so distinct CDR3 sequences, approximately 14% occurring once. What was sequenced was blood. The receptors derive from a man aged 18 to 29 with Graves' ophthalmopathy.

The sample holds many counts of this clonotype. The chain is built from TRBV11-2 and TRBJ1-1; D is uncertain. The CDR3 covers 14 residues. Between the trimmed V and J ends, which lost 0 bases and 5 bases, there was a span of 10 bases. CDR1 and CDR2 from the germline V gene are SGHAT and FQNNGV. DNA of the CDR3: TGTGCCAGCAGCTTAGACGCAGGTTGGACTGAAGCTTTCTTT. It translates to CASSLDAGWTEAFF.

This clonotype was counted only a few times. The rearrangement uses TRBV6-5 and TRBJ1-3; D gene uncertain. The CDR3 contains 14 residues. V lost 6 bases and J lost 0, with 9 bases in between. Germline CDR1 reads MNHEY; CDR2 reads SVGAGI. CDR3 in DNA: TGTGCCAGCAGGGACTCGAGCTCTGGAAACACCATATATTTT. Translating gives CASRDSSSGNTIYF.

At least ten counts were recorded for this clonotype. The chain carries TRBV10-1 and TRBJ2-3; possible D gene TRBD1, 6 bases. The CDR3 consists of 15 residues. Trimming cost V 3 bases and J 3 bases, with 13 bases left between them. The germline CDR1 and CDR2 sequences are WNHNN and SYGVQD (reference sequence). CDR3: CASSDPLQGTDTQYF. In DNA form, the CDR3 reads TGCGCCAGCAGTGATCCACTACAGGGAACAGATACGCAGTATTTT.

At least ten counts were recorded for this clonotype. This chain joins TRBV18 and TRBJ1-5, with 7 positions matching TRBD1. The CDR3 sequence is 16 residues long. Per the germline V gene, CDR1 is KGHSH and CDR2 is LQKENI. V gave up 4 bases and J gave up 7 bases; unmatched junction bases: 13. Here the CDR3 DNA reads TGTGCCAGCTCACTTGACAGGGTGCGTAATTCGCAGCCCCAGCATTTT. Translating gives CASSLDRVRNSQPQHF.

This chain joins TRBV15 and TRBJ1-2; weak D call: TRBD1 (5 bases). This CDR3 has 14 amino acids. Trimming cost V 3 bases and J 8 bases, with 16 bases left between them. The germline CDR1 and CDR2 sequences are LNHNV and YYDKDF (reference sequence). The CDR3 DNA sequence: TGTGCCACCAGCAGGGAAATCGGCAGGGCGGGCTACACCTTC. Translation gives CATSREIGRAGYTF.

This clonotype came up many times. The chain combines TRBV5-1 with TRBJ2-3; no clear D gene. The CDR3 loop spans 12 amino acids. Trimming shortened V by 3 bases and J by 5 bases, and 7 bases separated the two germline ends. Germline CDR1 reads SGHRS; CDR2 reads YFSETQ. CDR3 coding DNA: TGCGCCAGCAGCTCTCAAGAAGATACGCAGTATTTT. Residues: CASSSQEDTQYF.

The V gene is TRBV7-9, the J gene TRBJ2-2; D gene unclear. Germline loops: CDR1 SEHNR, CDR2 FQNEAQ (reference sequence). V was cut by 5 bases and J by 8 bases, with 18 bases left in between. This CDR3 region has 15 residues. CDR3 in DNA: TGTGCCAGCAGCCCTGGTCTTTCCGTCCCTGGGGAGCTGTTTTTT. Protein product: CASSPGLSVPGELFF.

This clonotype was seen at least ten times. This chain connects TRBV7-2 to TRBJ2-7, with D perhaps matching TRBD2 (6 bases). The germline CDR1 and CDR2 sequences are SGHTA and FQGNSA. V lost 4 bases, J lost 2 bases, and 9 bases lay in between. There are 13 residues in the CDR3. The CDR3 DNA is TGTGCCAGCAGCTGGGACTTTGCCTACGAGCAGTACTTC. Translated: CASSWDFAYEQYF.

The chain is built from TRBV6-1 and TRBJ1-6; D is possibly TRBD1 (6 bases). The CDR3 is made up of 14 amino acids. Germline values: CDR1 MNHNS, CDR2 SASEGT. V was shortened by 8 bases and J by 1 base, with 9 bases between the two germline ends. CDR3 in DNA: TGTGCCAGCGGGGGGCGATCCTATAATTCACCCCTCCACTTT. This translates into CASGGRSYNSPLHF.

This clonotype was detected many times. The genes are TRBV24-1 and TRBJ2-2; TRBD1 matches at 11 bases. Germline values: CDR1 KGHDR, CDR2 SFDVKD. The CDR3 sequence is 18 residues long. The J segment lost 3 bases and the V segment lost 3 bases, leaving 8 bases of the junction unmatched. CDR3 nucleotide sequence: TGTGCCACCAGTGATCAAGGCGGGGGACAGGGGGACACCGGGGAGCTGTTTTTT. As protein: CATSDQGGGQGDTGELFF.

There are many counts of this clonotype. V is TRBV6-1 and J is TRBJ2-7; no clear D gene. The germline V and J ends were trimmed by 5 bases and 4 bases, with 15 bases remaining between them. The germline CDR1 and CDR2 sequences are MNHNS and SASEGT. This CDR3 has 14 amino acids. DNA for the CDR3: TGTGCCAGCAGTTCCCTAATGGACGGTTACGAGCAGTACTTC. It encodes CASSSLMDGYEQYF.

This clonotype was counted ten times or more. The chain employs TRBV11-2 and TRBJ1-1; D is unresolved. Trimming pared 5 bases from V and 7 bases from J, leaving 11 bases between. The germline gives CDR1 SGHAT, CDR2 FQNNGV. CDR3 length: 12 amino acids. Here the CDR3 reads CASSAYPNEAFF. The DNA for the CDR3 is TGTGCCAGCAGCGCATACCCCAATGAAGCTTTCTTT.

This clonotype was found many times. The chain links TRBV10-3 to TRBJ2-7, with TRBD1 identical over 7 bases. V lost 6 bases, J lost 0 bases, and 2 bases stayed unmatched. This CDR3 contains 13 residues. Germline assignment: CDR1 ENHRY and CDR2 SYGVKD. CDR3 sequence reads: CAISRDSSYEQYF. The CDR3 coding sequence is TGTGCCATCAGCCGGGACAGCTCCTACGAGCAGTACTTC.

As regards this clonotype: This may arise from a read error, as a much more abundant clone is one base away. The CDR3 end shows no conserved phenylalanine or tryptophan, and so a read error is likely. The rearrangement uses TRBV7-8 and TRBJ1-5, with D unresolved. The germline V and J ends were trimmed by 0 bases and 0 bases, with 9 bases remaining between them. In germline, CDR1 is SGHVS, CDR2 FQNEAQ. The CDR3 length is 16 residues. CDR3 sequence (DNA): TGTGCCAGCAGCTTAGCTCTTTGGATTAGCAATCAGCCCCAGCATCTT. This encodes CASSLALWISNQPQHL.

This clonotype was counted a few times. This may stem from a read error, because a much larger clone lies one nucleotide away. The CDR3 DNA is TGTGCCAGCAGTTTAGCGCTAGGGTTCGGCAATGAGCAGTACTTC. Translation: CASSLALGFGNEQYF. The chain recombines TRBV12-3 or TRBV12-4 with TRBJ2-1; D is uncertain. The J call may be mistaken, given a closer DNA end match to TRBJ2-7. This CDR3 region has 15 residues.

There are many counts of this clonotype. The chain carries TRBV11-2 and TRBJ2-3, with TRBD2 matching over 10 bases. The germline CDR1 and CDR2 sequences are SGHAT and FQNNGV. CDR3 size: 16 residues. With V trimmed by 3 bases and J by 2 bases, 5 bases remained unmatched. The CDR3 DNA reads as TGTGCCAGCAGCTTCTCCGGACTAGCGGACACAGATACGCAGTATTTT. It yields the protein CASSFSGLADTDTQYF.

Details on this clonotype: A clone one base away is much larger, so this may be a read error. This sequence joins TRBV7-6 and TRBJ2-1, with D tentatively TRBD2 (5 bases). The CDR3 consists of 14 residues. Germline lookup yields CDR1 SGHVS and CDR2 FNYEAQ. In nucleotides, the CDR3 is TGTGCCAACAGCTTAGCCGGGGTTAGTAATGAGCAGTTCTTC. This gives the protein CANSLAGVSNEQFF.

The table lists this clonotype with many counts. The V gene is TRBV7-8, the J gene TRBJ1-2; 7 bases map to TRBD1. The V gene end was trimmed by 4 bases and the J gene end by 5 bases; junction bases not matched to a gene: 7. CDR1 and CDR2 from the germline V gene are SGHVS and FQNEAQ. CDR3 size: 14 residues. The DNA of the CDR3 is TGTGCCAGCAGCTCGACCGGGACAGCGTATGGCTACACCTTC. Protein sequence: CASSSTGTAYGYTF. The entire variable domain, with the rest obtained from reference TRBV7-8 and TRBJ1-2, is as follows: GAGVSQSPRYKVAKRGQDVALRCDPISGHVSLFWYQQALGQGPEFLTYFQNEAQLDKSGLPSDRFFAERPEGSVSTLKIQRTQQEDSAVYLCASSSTGTAYGYTFGSGTRLTVV.

This clonotype showed up just a few times. CDR3 nucleotides: TGTGCCAGCTCAACGGGGGTTTCTTGGTACCAAGAGACCCAGTACTTC. Its protein is CASSTGVSWYQETQYF. The V and J genes are TRBV2 and TRBJ2-5; D might be TRBD2 (6 bases). Germline CDR1 and CDR2: SNHLY and FYNNEI. The CDR3 runs to 16 residues. With 8 bases removed from V and 0 bases from J, the gap between germline ends came to 19 bases.

This clonotype has a count of ten or more. The J gene is TRBJ1-5, the V gene TRBV10-2; D is uncertain. The CDR3 loop spans 13 amino acids. The V end was cut by 4 bases, the J end by 6 bases, with 10 bases between. Germline loops: CDR1 WSHSY, CDR2 SAAADI. CDR3 residues: CASSGPRGQPQHF. CDR3 nucleotides: TGCGCCAGCAGTGGGCCCCGAGGTCAGCCCCAGCATTTT.

The chain is built from TRBV11-2 and TRBJ2-1; a possible D gene is TRBD2 (7 bases). CDR1 is SGHAT and CDR2 is FQNNGV in the germline V gene. The ends were cut back, 1 base at V and 2 bases at J, with 18 bases in the middle. The CDR3 has 18 amino acids. The CDR3 loop reads CASSLGSGRGPTYNEQFF. The CDR3 DNA sequence: TGTGCCAGCAGCTTAGGGTCGGGGCGGGGGCCCACCTACAATGAGCAGTTCTTC.

The V and J genes are TRBV27 and TRBJ1-2; D unclear. CDR3 length equals 13 residues. CDR1 and CDR2 (germline): MNHEY, SMNVEV (reference sequence). Trimming took 6 bases from V and 2 from J, leaving 10 bases between them. CDR3 region: CASRPMGNYGYTF. The DNA for the CDR3 is TGTGCCAGCAGACCCATGGGGAACTATGGCTACACCTTC.

This clonotype has at least ten counts. The chain combines TRBV6-1 with TRBJ2-5, with TRBD2 identical over 11 bases. Looked up from germline, CDR1 is MNHNS and CDR2 is SASEGT. This CDR3 is 15 amino acids long. V was clipped by 5 bases and J by 5 bases; unmatched bases: 7. CDR3 loop: CASSKTSGTVETQYF. The CDR3 nucleotides read TGTGCCAGCAGTAAGACTAGCGGGACGGTTGAGACCCAGTACTTC.

This clonotype has ten or more counts. This sequence joins TRBV4-2 and TRBJ2-5, with D tentatively TRBD1 or TRBD2 (5 bases each). The V gene lost 4 bases and the J gene lost 5 bases, with 11 bases spanning the gap. CDR1 and CDR2 (germline): LGHNA, YNFKEQ. This CDR3 is 13 amino acids long. CDR3 sequence: CASSRGSGETQYF. CDR3 DNA: TGTGCCAGCAGCCGGGGGTCGGGGGAGACCCAGTACTTC.

The CDR3 DNA is TGTGCCAGTGCCGGGACAGGCAACAATGAGCAGTTCTTC. It specifies CASAGTGNNEQFF. The chain uses TRBV2 and TRBJ2-1; 8 bases match TRBD1. CDR1 is SNHLY, CDR2 FYNNEI, per germline. The CDR3 contains 13 residues. Trimming at V came to 9 bases and at J to 5 bases, leaving 6 bases not matched to a gene. The entire variable domain, with the rest obtained from reference TRBV2 and TRBJ2-1, is as follows: EPEVTQTPSHQVTQMGQEVILRCVPISNHLYFYWYRQILGQKVEFLVSFYNNEISEKSEIFDDQFSVERPDGSNFTLKIRSTKLEDSAMYFCASAGTGNNEQFFGPGTRLTVL.

Many counts were recorded for this clonotype. The J gene is TRBJ1-1, the V gene TRBV29-1; D is unresolved. This CDR3 is 12 amino acids long. Germline CDR1 reads SQVTM; CDR2 reads ANQGSEA. The V gene lost 3 bases and the J gene lost 4 bases, with 9 bases spanning the gap. The CDR3 region is CSVDHSGTEAFF. CDR3 bases: TGCAGCGTTGACCACAGCGGCACTGAAGCTTTCTTT.

This clonotype was detected many times. The chain is built from TRBV28 and TRBJ2-1; D is undetermined. Germline-derived CDR1 and CDR2 are MDHEN and SYDVKM. The V end lost 6 bases, the J end lost 0 bases, and 12 bases lay between the germline ends. This CDR3 region has 15 residues. In DNA form, the CDR3 reads TGTGCCAGCAGCCCGGCCGGCTACTCCTACAATGAGCAGTTCTTC. Amino acid sequence: CASSPAGYSYNEQFF.